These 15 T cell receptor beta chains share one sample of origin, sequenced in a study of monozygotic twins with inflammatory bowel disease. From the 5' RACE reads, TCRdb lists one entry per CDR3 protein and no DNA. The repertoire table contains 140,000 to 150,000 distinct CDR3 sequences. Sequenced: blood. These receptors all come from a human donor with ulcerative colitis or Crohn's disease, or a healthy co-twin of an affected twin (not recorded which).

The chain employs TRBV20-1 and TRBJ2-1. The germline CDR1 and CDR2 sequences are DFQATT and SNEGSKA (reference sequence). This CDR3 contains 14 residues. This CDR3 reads CSARGHSSYNEQFF.

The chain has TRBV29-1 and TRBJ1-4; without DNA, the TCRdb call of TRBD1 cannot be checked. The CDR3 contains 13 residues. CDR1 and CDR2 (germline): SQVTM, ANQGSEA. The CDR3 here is CSVGTGRNEKLFF.

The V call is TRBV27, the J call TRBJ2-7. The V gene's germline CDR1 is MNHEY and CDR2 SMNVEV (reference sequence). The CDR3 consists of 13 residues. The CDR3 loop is CASSLDRSYEQYF.

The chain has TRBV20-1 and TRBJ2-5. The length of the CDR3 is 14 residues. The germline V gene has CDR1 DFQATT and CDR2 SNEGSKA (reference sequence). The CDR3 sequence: CSAPHLTASETQYF.

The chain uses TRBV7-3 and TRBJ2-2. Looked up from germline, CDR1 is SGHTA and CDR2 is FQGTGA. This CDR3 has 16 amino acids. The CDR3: CASSLTPNPNTGELFF.

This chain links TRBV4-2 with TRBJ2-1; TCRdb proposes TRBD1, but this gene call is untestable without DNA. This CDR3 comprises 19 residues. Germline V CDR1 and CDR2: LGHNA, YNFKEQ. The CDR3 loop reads CASSPNFPGSGSSYNEQFF.

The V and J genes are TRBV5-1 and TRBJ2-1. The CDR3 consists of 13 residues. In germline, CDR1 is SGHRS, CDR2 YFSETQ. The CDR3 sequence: CASSSVPYNEQFF.

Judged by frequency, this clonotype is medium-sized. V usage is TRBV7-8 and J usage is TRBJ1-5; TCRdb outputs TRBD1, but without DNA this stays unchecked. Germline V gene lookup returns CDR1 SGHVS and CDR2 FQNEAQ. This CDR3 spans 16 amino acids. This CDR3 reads CASSLVGGSSNQPQHF.

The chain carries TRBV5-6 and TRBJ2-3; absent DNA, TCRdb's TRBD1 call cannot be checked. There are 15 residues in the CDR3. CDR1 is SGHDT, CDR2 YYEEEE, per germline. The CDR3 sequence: CASSPGTGAADTQYF.

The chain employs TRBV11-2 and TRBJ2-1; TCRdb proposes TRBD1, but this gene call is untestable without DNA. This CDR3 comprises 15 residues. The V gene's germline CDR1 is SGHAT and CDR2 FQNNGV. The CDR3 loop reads CASTPGSGSYNEQFF.

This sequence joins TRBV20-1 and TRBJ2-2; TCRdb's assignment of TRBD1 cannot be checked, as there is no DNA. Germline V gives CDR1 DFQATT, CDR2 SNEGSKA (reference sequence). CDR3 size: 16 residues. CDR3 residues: CSARTPTGRTTGELFF.

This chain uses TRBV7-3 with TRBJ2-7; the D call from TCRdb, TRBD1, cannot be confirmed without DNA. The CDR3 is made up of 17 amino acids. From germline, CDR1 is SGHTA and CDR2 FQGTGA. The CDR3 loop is CASSLGGAGQGSYEQYF.

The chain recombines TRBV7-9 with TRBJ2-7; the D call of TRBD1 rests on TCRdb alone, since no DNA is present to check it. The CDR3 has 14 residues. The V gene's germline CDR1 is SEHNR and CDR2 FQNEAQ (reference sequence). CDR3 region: CASSAGTGSNEQYF.

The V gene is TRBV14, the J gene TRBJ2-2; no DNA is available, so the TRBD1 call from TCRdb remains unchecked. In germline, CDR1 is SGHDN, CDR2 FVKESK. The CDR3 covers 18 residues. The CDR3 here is CASSQDYRGPGVAGELFF. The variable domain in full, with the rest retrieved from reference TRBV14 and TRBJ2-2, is EAGVTQFPSHSVIEKGQTVTLRCDPISGHDNLYWYRRVMGKEIKFLLHFVKESKQDESGMPNNRFLAERTGGTYSTLKVQPAELEDSGVYFCASSQDYRGPGVAGELFFGEGSRLTVL.

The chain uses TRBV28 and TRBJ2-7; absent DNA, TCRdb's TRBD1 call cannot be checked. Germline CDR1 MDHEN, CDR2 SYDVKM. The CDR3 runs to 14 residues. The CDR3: CASARAGVTYEQYF.